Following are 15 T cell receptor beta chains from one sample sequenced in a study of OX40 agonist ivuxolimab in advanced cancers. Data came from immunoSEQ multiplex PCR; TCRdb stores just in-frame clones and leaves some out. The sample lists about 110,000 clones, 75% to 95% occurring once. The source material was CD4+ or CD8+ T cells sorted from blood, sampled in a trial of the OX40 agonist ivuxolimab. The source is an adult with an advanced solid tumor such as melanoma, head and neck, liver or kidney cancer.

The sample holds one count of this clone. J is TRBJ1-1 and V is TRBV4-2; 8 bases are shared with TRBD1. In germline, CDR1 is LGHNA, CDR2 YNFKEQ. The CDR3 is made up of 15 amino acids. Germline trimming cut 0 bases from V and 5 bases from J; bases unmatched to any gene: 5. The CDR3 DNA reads TGTGCCAGCAGCCAAGACCGGACAGGGAATACTGAAGCTTTCTTT. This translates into CASSQDRTGNTEAFF.

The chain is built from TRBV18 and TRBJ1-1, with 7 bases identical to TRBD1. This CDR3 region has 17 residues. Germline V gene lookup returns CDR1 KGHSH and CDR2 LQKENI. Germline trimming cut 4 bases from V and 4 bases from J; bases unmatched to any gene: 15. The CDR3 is CASSRLQGRRGTTEAFF. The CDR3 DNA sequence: TGTGCCAGCTCACGACTACAGGGGAGGCGGGGGACCACTGAAGCTTTCTTT.

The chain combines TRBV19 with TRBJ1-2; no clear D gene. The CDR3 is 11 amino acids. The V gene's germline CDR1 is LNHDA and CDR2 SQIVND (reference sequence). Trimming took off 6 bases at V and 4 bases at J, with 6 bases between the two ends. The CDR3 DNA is TGTGCCAGTAGGCAAGTCTATGGCTACACCTTC. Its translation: CASRQVYGYTF. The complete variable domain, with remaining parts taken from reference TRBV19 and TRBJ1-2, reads DGGITQSPKYLFRKEGQNVTLSCEQNLNHDAMYWYRQDPGQGLRLIYYSQIVNDFQKGDIAEGYSVSREKKESFPLTVTSAQKNPTAFYLCASRQVYGYTFGSGTRLTVV.

The CDR3 region is CASSTGPVANYGYTF. The CDR3, as DNA: TGTGCCAGTAGTACAGGACCTGTAGCTAACTATGGCTACACCTTC. The chain employs TRBV19 and TRBJ1-2; D not certain. V was trimmed by 4 bases and J by 0 bases, leaving 12 bases between them. The germline V gene has CDR1 LNHDA and CDR2 SQIVND (reference sequence). The CDR3 totals 15 residues.

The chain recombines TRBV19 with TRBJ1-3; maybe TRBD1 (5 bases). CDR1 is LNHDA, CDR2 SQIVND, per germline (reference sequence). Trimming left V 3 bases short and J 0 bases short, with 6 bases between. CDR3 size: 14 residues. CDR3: CASSMRGSGNTIYF. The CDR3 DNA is TGTGCCAGTAGTATGAGGGGCTCTGGAAACACCATATATTTT.

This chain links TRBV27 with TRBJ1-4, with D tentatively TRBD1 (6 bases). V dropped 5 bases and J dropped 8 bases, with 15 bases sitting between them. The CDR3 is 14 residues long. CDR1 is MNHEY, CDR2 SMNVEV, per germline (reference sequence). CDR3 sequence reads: CASSPFGGQEKLFF. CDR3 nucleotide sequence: TGTGCCAGCAGTCCTTTCGGGGGGCAAGAAAAACTGTTTTTT.

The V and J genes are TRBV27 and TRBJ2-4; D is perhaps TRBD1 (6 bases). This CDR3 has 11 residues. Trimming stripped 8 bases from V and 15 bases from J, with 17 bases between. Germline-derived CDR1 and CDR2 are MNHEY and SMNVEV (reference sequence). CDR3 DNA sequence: TGTGCCAGCGGTAGACAGAAAGGGGGGTACTTC. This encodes CASGRQKGGYF.

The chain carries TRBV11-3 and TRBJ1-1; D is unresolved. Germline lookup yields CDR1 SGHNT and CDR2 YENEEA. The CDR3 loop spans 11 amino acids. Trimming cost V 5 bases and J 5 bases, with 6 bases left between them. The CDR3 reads CASSLLTEAFF. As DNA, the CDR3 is TGTGCCAGCAGCCTCCTTACTGAAGCTTTCTTT.

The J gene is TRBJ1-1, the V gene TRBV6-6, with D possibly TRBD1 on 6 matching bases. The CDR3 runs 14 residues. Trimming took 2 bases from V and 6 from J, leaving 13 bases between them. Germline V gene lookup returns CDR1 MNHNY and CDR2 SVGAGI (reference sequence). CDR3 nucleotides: TGTGCCAGCAGTTACAGCCAGGGGAGGGCTGAAGCTTTCTTT. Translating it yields CASSYSQGRAEAFF.

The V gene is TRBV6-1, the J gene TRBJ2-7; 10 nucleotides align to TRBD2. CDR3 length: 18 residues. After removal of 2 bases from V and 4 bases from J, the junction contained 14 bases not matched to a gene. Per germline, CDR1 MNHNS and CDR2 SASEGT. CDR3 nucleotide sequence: TGTGCCAGCAGTGAACCTCCTCTCGGGGCTAGCGGGAGTTACGAGCAGTACTTC. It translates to CASSEPPLGASGSYEQYF.

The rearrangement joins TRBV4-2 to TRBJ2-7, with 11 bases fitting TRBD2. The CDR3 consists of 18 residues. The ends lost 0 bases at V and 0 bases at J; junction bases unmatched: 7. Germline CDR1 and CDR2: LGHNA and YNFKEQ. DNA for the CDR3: TGTGCCAGCAGCCAAGAGGTGACTAGCGGGGCTACCTCCTACGAGCAGTACTTC. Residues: CASSQEVTSGATSYEQYF.

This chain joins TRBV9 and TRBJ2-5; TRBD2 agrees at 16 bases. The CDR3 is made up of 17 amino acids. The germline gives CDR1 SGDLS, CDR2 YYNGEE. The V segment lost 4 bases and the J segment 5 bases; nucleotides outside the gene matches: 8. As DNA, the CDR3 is TGTGCCAGCAGCCCGCCGGGACTAGCGGGAGGGACGGAGACCCAGTACTTC. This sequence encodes CASSPPGLAGGTETQYF.

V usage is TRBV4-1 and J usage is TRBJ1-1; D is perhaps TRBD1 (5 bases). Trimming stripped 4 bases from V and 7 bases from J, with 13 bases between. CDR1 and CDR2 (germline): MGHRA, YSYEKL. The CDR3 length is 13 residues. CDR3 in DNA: TGCGCCAGCAGCCGAACTCATGGGGGTGAAGCTTTCTTT. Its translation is CASSRTHGGEAFF.

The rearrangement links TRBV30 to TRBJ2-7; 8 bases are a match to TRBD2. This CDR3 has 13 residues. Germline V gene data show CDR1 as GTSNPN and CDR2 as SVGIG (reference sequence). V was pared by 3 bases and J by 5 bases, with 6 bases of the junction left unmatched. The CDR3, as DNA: TGTGCCTGGAGCGGGCTAGCGGGCCACGAGCAGTACTTC. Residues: CAWSGLAGHEQYF.

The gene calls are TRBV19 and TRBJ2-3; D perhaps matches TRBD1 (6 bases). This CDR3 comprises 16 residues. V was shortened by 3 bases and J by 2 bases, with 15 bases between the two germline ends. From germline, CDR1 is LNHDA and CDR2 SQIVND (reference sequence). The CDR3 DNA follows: TGTGCCAGTAGTATTGGGTTGACAGGACCCACAGATACGCAGTATTTT. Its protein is CASSIGLTGPTDTQYF. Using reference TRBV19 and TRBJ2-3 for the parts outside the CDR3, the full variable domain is DGGITQSPKYLFRKEGQNVTLSCEQNLNHDAMYWYRQDPGQGLRLIYYSQIVNDFQKGDIAEGYSVSREKKESFPLTVTSAQKNPTAFYLCASSIGLTGPTDTQYFGPGTRLTVL.